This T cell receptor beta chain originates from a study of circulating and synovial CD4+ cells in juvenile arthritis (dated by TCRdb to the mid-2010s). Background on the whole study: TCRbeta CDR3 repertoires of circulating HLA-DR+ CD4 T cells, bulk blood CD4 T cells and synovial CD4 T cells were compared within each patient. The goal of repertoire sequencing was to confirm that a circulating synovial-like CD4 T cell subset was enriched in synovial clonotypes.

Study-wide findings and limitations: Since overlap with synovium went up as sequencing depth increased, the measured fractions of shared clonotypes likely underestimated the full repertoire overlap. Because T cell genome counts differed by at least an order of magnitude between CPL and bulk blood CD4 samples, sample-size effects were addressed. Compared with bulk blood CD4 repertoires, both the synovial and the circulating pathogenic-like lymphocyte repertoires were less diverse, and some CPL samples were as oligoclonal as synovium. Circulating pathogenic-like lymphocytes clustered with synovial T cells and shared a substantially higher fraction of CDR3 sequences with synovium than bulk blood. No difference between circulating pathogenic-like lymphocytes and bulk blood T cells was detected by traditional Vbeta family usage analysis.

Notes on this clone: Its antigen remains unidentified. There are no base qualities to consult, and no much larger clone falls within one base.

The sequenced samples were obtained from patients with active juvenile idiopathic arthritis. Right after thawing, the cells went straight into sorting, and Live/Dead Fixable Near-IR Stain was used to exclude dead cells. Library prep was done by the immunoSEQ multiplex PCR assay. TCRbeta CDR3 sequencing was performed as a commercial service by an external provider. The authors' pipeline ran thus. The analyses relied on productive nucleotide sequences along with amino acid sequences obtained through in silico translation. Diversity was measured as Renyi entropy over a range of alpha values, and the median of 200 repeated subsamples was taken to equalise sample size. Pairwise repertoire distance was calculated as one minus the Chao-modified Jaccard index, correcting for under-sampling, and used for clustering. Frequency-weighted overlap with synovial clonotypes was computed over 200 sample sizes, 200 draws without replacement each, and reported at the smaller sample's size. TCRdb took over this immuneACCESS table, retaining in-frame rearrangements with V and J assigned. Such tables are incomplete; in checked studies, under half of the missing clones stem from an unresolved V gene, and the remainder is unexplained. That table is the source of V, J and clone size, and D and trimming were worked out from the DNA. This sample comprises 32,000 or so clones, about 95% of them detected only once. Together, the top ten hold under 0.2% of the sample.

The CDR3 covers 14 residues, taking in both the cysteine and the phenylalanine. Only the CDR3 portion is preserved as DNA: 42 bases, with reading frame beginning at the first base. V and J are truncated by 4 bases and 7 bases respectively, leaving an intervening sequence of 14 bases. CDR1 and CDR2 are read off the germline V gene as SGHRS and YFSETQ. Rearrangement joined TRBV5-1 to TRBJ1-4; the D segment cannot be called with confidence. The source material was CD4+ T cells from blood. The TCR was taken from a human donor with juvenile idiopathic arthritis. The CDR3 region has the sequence CASSIAPRGEKLFF. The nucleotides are TGCGCCAGCAGCATTGCCCCGCGGGGTGAAAAACTGTTTTTT.